This is a list of T cell receptor beta chains from one sample in a study of cytomegalovirus exposure and HLA in healthy donors. TCRdb keeps only in-frame clones here, not all; method: immunoSEQ multiplex PCR. The sample lists about 140,000 clones, 73% occurring once. The specimen sequenced was PBMCs. The receptors derive from a human donor in good health. The CDR3 runs from the conserved cysteine through the conserved F or W. D genes are given only for firm matches. Clone sizes are given selectively: once, few, many, or a class where the clone is expanded.

D	J	V	length	size	CDR3	DNA
TRBD2	TRBJ2-3	TRBV7-8	15	.	CASSYTSGDGDTQYF	TGTGCCAGCAGCTATACTAGCGGGGATGGAGATACGCAGTATTTT
.	TRBJ2-7	TRBV19	16	.	CASSIGGRAGAGEQYF	TGTGCCAGTAGTATAGGAGGAAGAGCGGGTGCGGGGGAGCAGTACTTC
TRBD2	TRBJ2-7	TRBV19	15	.	CASSISSGYSYEQYF	TGTGCCAGTAGTATATCTAGCGGTTACTCCTACGAGCAGTACTTC
.	TRBJ1-5	TRBV15	15	.	CATSRDQGSNQPQHF	TGTGCCACCAGCAGAGATCAGGGTAGCAATCAGCCCCAGCATTTT
.	TRBJ2-5	TRBV19	15	once	CASSHPGTSQETQYF	TGTGCCAGTAGCCACCCCGGGACTTCTCAAGAGACCCAGTACTTC
TRBD2	TRBJ2-1	TRBV2	15	.	CASSSVLAGANEQFF	TGTGCCAGCAGCTCGGTACTAGCGGGAGCCAATGAGCAGTTCTTC
TRBD1	TRBJ1-4	TRBV6-1	15	.	CASSASGGTNEKLFF	TGTGCCAGCAGTGCCTCAGGGGGCACTAATGAAAAACTGTTTTTT
.	TRBJ2-7	TRBV15	14	.	CATSRDPDTYEQYF	TGTGCCACCAGCAGAGATCCTGACACCTACGAGCAGTACTTC
.	TRBJ2-7	TRBV6-5	14	.	CASRQEFSTGGQYF	TGTGCCAGCCGGCAGGAGTTTTCCACCGGAGGGCAGTACTTC
TRBD2	TRBJ2-1	TRBV18	14	.	CASRTSGSFDEQFF	TGTGCCAGCCGGACTAGCGGGAGTTTCGATGAGCAGTTCTTC
TRBD2	TRBJ2-7	TRBV4-2	15	.	CASSQPGLGKDEQYF	TGTGCCAGCAGCCAACCGGGACTAGGTAAGGACGAGCAGTACTTC
.	TRBJ2-2	TRBV10-2	16	few	CASSATGGGVSGELFF	TGCGCCAGCAGCGCAACCGGCGGCGGAGTTTCCGGGGAGCTGTTTTTT
TRBD1	TRBJ1-2	TRBV7-6	15	.	CASSPGQGIFYGYTF	TGTGCCAGCAGCCCGGGACAGGGAATCTTCTATGGCTACACCTTC
TRBD1	TRBJ2-7	TRBV27	16	.	CASSLYLGDRVYEQYF	TGTGCCAGCAGTTTATACCTTGGGGACAGAGTCTACGAGCAGTACTTC
.	TRBJ1-2	TRBV2	13	few	CASRPDSLGGYTF	TGTGCCAGCAGGCCGGACAGTTTGGGTGGCTACACCTTC
TRBD1	TRBJ1-4	TRBV9	15	.	CASSVGTGVVEKLFF	TGTGCCAGCAGCGTTGGGACAGGGGTGGTTGAAAAACTGTTTTTT
TRBD1	TRBJ2-7	TRBV2	14	once	CASNAGQGHGEQYF	TGTGCCAGCAATGCCGGACAGGGTCATGGGGAGCAGTACTTC
.	TRBJ2-7	TRBV27	15	.	CASSLSGDTTYEQYF	TGTGCCAGCAGTTTATCGGGGGACACAACCTACGAGCAGTACTTC
.	TRBJ1-3	TRBV15	16	few	CATSLEVAGAGNTIYF	TGTGCCACCAGCTTAGAGGTTGCAGGGGCTGGAAACACCATATATTTT
.	TRBJ1-3	TRBV10-3	13	.	CATEQGTGNTIYF	TGTGCCACCGAGCAGGGGACTGGAAACACCATATATTTT
TRBD2	TRBJ2-1	TRBV27	17	.	CASSLSRTSGRMNEQFF	TGTGCCAGCAGTTTATCAAGGACTAGCGGGAGGATGAATGAGCAGTTCTTC
.	TRBJ2-7	TRBV7-6	12	.	CASSNRDYEQYF	TGTGCCAGCAGCAACAGAGACTACGAGCAGTACTTC
.	TRBJ2-7	TRBV10-2	16	.	CASSEFGAVSSYEQYF	TGCGCCAGCAGTGAGTTCGGAGCGGTCAGCTCCTACGAGCAGTACTTC
TRBD2	TRBJ2-1	TRBV9	19	.	CASSVLGGLADSSYNEQFF	TGTGCCAGCAGCGTCCTCGGGGGACTAGCGGACAGCTCCTACAATGAGCAGTTCTTC
TRBD1	TRBJ1-5	TRBV7-7	17	.	CASSVRRDSHSNQPQHF	TGTGCTAGCAGCGTCCGTCGGGACAGCCATAGCAATCAGCCCCAGCATTTT
.	TRBJ1-5	TRBV4-1	15	.	CASSQDSTANQPQHF	TGCGCCAGCAGCCAAGATTCGACAGCGAATCAGCCCCAGCATTTT
.	TRBJ1-2	TRBV4-1	13	.	CASSQVRDYGYTF	TGCGCCAGCAGCCAAGTACGGGACTATGGCTACACCTTC
TRBD1	TRBJ1-6	TRBV9	15	.	CASSTEGQGASPLHF	TGTGCCAGCAGCACGGAAGGACAGGGGGCTTCACCCCTCCACTTT
.	TRBJ2-7	TRBV7-9	12	.	CASSLGSHEQYF	TGTGCCAGCAGCTTGGGGAGCCACGAGCAGTACTTC
TRBD1	TRBJ1-2	TRBV9	14	.	CASSPQDRGFGYTF	TGTGCCAGCAGCCCACAAGACAGGGGCTTTGGCTACACCTTC
TRBD1	TRBJ2-1	TRBV29-1	14	once	CSVETGMTYNEQFF	TGCAGCGTAGAGACAGGGATGACCTACAATGAGCAGTTCTTC
.	TRBJ2-1	TRBV2	12	.	CASSTQGREQFF	TGTGCCAGCAGTACACAGGGTCGTGAGCAGTTCTTC
.	TRBJ2-6	TRBV6-1	15	.	CASSGHQPQANVLTF	TGTGCCAGCAGTGGACATCAACCTCAGGCCAACGTCCTGACTTTC
.	TRBJ2-5	TRBV5-4	15	.	CASSGGAGLKETQYF	TGTGCCAGCAGCGGCGGGGCAGGGCTTAAAGAGACCCAGTACTTC
.	TRBJ1-5	TRBV2	14	.	CASSGGTANQPQHF	TGTGCCAGCAGTGGAGGTACGGCAAATCAGCCCCAGCATTTT
.	TRBJ2-1	TRBV4-2	18	.	CASSQVFGGLPRYEEQFF	TGTGCCAGCAGCCAAGTGTTCGGAGGACTCCCCCGTTACGAGGAGCAGTTCTTC
TRBD2	TRBJ2-5	TRBV28	18	.	CASSLLTGTSGGLETQYF	TGTGCCAGCAGTTTATTGACAGGGACTAGCGGGGGGTTGGAGACCCAGTACTTC
.	TRBJ1-1	TRBV11-3	14	few	CASSLAGSRQEAFF	TGTGCCAGCAGCTTAGCCGGATCTCGACAGGAAGCTTTCTTT
TRBD2	TRBJ2-7	TRBV4-1	16	once	CASSQEGGRGTYEQYF	TGCGCCAGCAGCCAAGAAGGCGGGAGGGGCACCTACGAGCAGTACTTC
.	TRBJ1-6	TRBV28	15	.	CASSLILSRNSPLHF	TGTGCCAGCAGTTTAATACTGTCGAGGAATTCACCCCTCCACTTT
.	TRBJ1-3	TRBV4-2	14	.	CASSQVERRNTIYF	TGTGCCAGCAGCCAAGTCGAGCGGAGAAACACCATATATTTT
.	TRBJ2-6	TRBV28	15	.	CASSLPGAGANVLTF	TGTGCCAGCAGTTTGCCAGGGGCTGGGGCCAACGTCCTGACTTTC
TRBD1	TRBJ2-7	TRBV7-3	13	.	CASSVDRDSLRYF	TGTGCCAGCAGCGTAGACAGGGACAGCCTCCGGTACTTC
TRBD1	TRBJ2-7	TRBV7-6	14	few	CASSSGGAGHEQYF	TGTGCCAGCAGCTCAGGGGGCGCAGGCCACGAGCAGTACTTC
.	TRBJ1-5	TRBV15	17	.	CATSRDRGGGSNQPQHF	TGTGCCACCAGCAGAGATCGGGGGGGCGGGAGCAATCAGCCCCAGCATTTT
.	TRBJ1-4	TRBV28	13	.	CASGEGVREKLFF	TGTGCCAGCGGGGAGGGGGTGCGTGAAAAACTGTTTTTT
.	TRBJ2-2	TRBV5-4	14	.	CASSLDSNTGELFF	TGTGCCAGCAGCCTTGACTCGAACACCGGGGAGCTGTTTTTT
.	TRBJ1-3	TRBV7-9	13	.	CASGAFSGNTIYF	TGTGCCAGTGGGGCCTTCTCTGGAAACACCATATATTTT